This paragraph covers one TCR beta chain sequence. As yet, its antigen is unknown. The sample comes from a study of cytomegalovirus exposure and HLA in healthy donors. General study findings and limits: Most TCR sequences were rare, but some public TCRs occurred in many donors. It was found in a later analysis that first-cohort TCR clusters tended to co-occur in the 120 validation repertoires.

Using immunoSEQ multiplex PCR, the repertoire was profiled, and TCRdb retains in-frame clones only, with some absent. Here the sample spans around 160,000 clones, more than 80% being singletons. The donors were part of the 120-subject validation cohort, which stood apart from the roughly 730-subject first cohort. This receptor was taken from a woman aged 18-29 years in good health and CMV-seropositive. Sample: PBMCs.

The CDR3 region has the DNA TGTGCCAGTAGTATAGCACTAGGAGGCGAGCAGTACTTC. Translating it yields CASSIALGGEQYF. The chain joins TRBV19 to TRBJ2-7; D may be TRBD2 (5 bases). Germline V gene data show CDR1 as LNHDA and CDR2 as SQIVND (reference sequence). The CDR3 has 13 amino acids. The V and J ends lost 1 base and 6 bases respectively, with 10 bases between them.